This T cell receptor (beta chain) stems from a study of cytomegalovirus exposure and HLA in healthy donors. The study, taken as a whole, reports: Some TCR beta chains (over 150 of them) were listed as cytomegalovirus-associated. The classifier reportedly diagnosed cytomegalovirus status with high specificity and sensitivity. Most TCR sequences proved rare, with some public TCRs found in many donors.

The repertoire was sequenced with immunoSEQ multiplex PCR; TCRdb's copy has only in-frame clones and lacks some. The sample has about 280,000 clones, roughly 90% seen once. In the case of this clone: Its antigen is as yet unknown.

Donors were drawn from the approximately 130-subject validation cohort, separate from the roughly 700-subject first cohort. V trimming: 4 bases; J trimming: 4 bases; junction bases outside the gene matches: 4. Looked up from germline, CDR1 is SGHRS and CDR2 is YFSETQ. The CDR3 contains 14 residues. This TCR derives from a woman aged 18-29 years in good health and CMV-seronegative. This chain connects TRBV5-1 to TRBJ1-4; 7 bases line up with TRBD1. The sample consisted of PBMCs. The CDR3 protein is CASSKGQLNEKLFF. CDR3 DNA sequence: TGCGCCAGCAGCAAGGGACAGCTTAATGAAAAACTGTTTTTT.